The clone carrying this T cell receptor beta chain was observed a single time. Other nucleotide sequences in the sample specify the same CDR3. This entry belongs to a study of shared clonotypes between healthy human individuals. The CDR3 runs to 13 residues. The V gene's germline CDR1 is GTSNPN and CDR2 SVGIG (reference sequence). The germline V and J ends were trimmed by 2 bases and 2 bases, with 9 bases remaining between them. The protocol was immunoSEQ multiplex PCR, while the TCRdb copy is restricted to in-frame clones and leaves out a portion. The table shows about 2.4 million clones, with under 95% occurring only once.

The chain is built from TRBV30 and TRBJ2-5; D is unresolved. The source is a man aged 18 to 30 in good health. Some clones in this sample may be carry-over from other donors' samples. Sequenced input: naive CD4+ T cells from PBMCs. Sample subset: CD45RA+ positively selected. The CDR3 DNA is TGTGCCTGGAGTAGGTCCGGGCAAGAGACCCAGTACTTC. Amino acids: CAWSRSGQETQYF.